Below, one TCR beta chain is given with its context. This clonotype was counted ten times or more. No antigen is known for it. There are no base qualities to consult, and no much larger clone falls within one base. The data were obtained in a study of regulatory T cells in long-lasting Graves disease (dated by TCRdb to the early 2020s). Notes on the research overall: Patients with newly diagnosed Graves' disease had been on antithyroid drugs for under 3 months. This study used TCR sequencing and RNA sequencing of peripheral blood to compare persistent Graves' disease patients against newly diagnosed Graves' disease patients. The study was registered as a clinical trial and conducted in China. A total of roughly 35 samples were covered by TCR sequencing, comprising roughly 13 persistent and roughly 20 newly diagnosed Graves' disease patients. General study outcomes and caveats: Only the TCR beta chain was sequenced and analyzed. A larger number of public clonotypes was shared among persistent patients (approximately 3,000) than among newly diagnosed patients (about 990). Persistent disease showed preferential use of TRBV28, TRBJ1-2 and TRBJ2-5, whereas newly diagnosed disease favored TRBV20-1 and TRBJ2-1. Compared with newly diagnosed patients, patients with persistent Graves' disease had lower TCR Shannon entropy and fewer highly expanded clones, which suggests clonal expansion. Only peripheral blood was studied, because thyroid tissue, the primary lesion, was inaccessible. As a limitation, the authors acknowledged that the small sample size may reduce accuracy.

This specimen's time point label, interpreted: newly diagnosed GD, antithyroid drugs for less than 3 months. For both TCR sequencing and RNA sequencing, RNA was extracted from PBMCs using TRIzol. The diagnosis of Graves' disease followed American Thyroid Association guidelines. Patients for the study were recruited at an endocrinology department in Xi'an, China. Each patient gave approximately 9 milliliters of peripheral blood, collected in an EDTA anticoagulant tube. Ficoll Paque Plus density gradient separation was used to isolate PBMCs, and no additional T cell sorting was done. An Agilent 2100 Bioanalyzer and agarose gel were used to check RNA quality, while a NanoDrop 2000 measured RNA concentration. The method behind the library was multiplex PCR. Instrument used: Illumina HiSeq 4000. CDR3 regions were amplified by Arm-PCR with iRepertoire HTBI primers to construct TCR beta libraries. Before sequencing, the PCR products went through gel purification. Regarding the original processing steps: Gene usage analysis of CDR3 amino acid clonotypes relied on the roughly 60 TRBV and over 13 TRBJ segments identified across samples. Filtered high-quality paired reads were merged into contigs using COPE and FqMerger. BLAST was used to align contigs to the IMGT TRBV, TRBD and TRBJ reference genes, and CDR3 was defined following IMGT. Any clonotype with a frequency above 0.1% was counted as a highly expanded clone. Shannon entropy served as the measure of repertoire diversity, while the Gini coefficient captured V-J evenness. A clonotype found in more than one individual was treated as public. TCRdb's own reprocessing of the public reads used fastp at Q25 and MiXCR and kept productive beta chains. Each record represents a unique CDR3 protein, reported with the most common genes and DNA among its rows. The V and J calls were determined by TCRdb, not by the authors. The sample data list 500,000 or so distinct CDR3 sequences, and roughly 17% of these were observed just once. The ten largest clones represent more than 9% of the sample.

The CDR3 contains 14 residues, cysteine and phenylalanine counted. The sequence is cut down to CDR3 DNA, 42 bases in frame from base 1. V is shortened by 0 bases, J by 7 bases, and the region joining them spans 13 bases. The germline V gene encodes CDR1 SGHVS and CDR2 FQNEAQ. These data were also filed under a second study, of T cells in Graves' hyperthyroidism and ophthalmopathy. The other study reports the following: A patient counted as having stable Graves' hyperthyroidism if no progression to ophthalmopathy occurred over 18 months of follow-up. Hyperthyroidism patients were aged 18 to 65 years and newly diagnosed, with disease duration of less than 2 months. Exclusion was applied to patients with uncontrolled infections, other autoimmune diseases, pregnancy or lactation. Diagnoses were established on the basis of clinical symptoms, serum thyroxine and TRAb, thyroid ultrasound, and orbital computed tomography. The first round of RT-PCR for the TCR CDR3 was performed with the HTBI primer set and the Qiagen OneStep RT-PCR kit. Blood samples also contained most of the expanded thyroid clonotypes (frequency above 0.001), which suggests that blood repertoires may reflect thyroid immune responses. In cross-validation, a model built on a 13 V-J signature told ophthalmopathy apart from stable hyperthyroidism with approximately 90% sensitivity and 81% to 82% specificity, and in testing the same model reached 80%/75%. During validation, the model predicted progression to ophthalmopathy a median of about 6.3 months ahead of onset, with around 71% sensitivity and about 72% specificity. A discovery cohort of approximately 100 patients, roughly 45 with Graves' ophthalmopathy and over 55 with stable Graves' hyperthyroidism, was used to find distinguishing TCR V-J signatures. Prospective prediction of ophthalmopathy was tested in an independent validation cohort consisting of about 19 hyperthyroidism patients and approximately 16 patients who later progressed to ophthalmopathy. The 100 discovery patients were randomly divided into training and test sets at a 7:3 ratio. Thyroid tissue and blood T-cell repertoires from six or seven Graves' hyperthyroidism patients were also compared in the study. After sampling, hyperthyroidism patients received methimazole starting at 30 mg daily, and ophthalmopathy patients received high-dose intravenous methylprednisolone. Libraries were constructed in a second round of multiplex PCR, after which size selection and purification were carried out. Sequencing of the libraries was done on an Illumina HiSeq2000 using paired-end 100 bp reads. SOAPnuke was used to process the raw data, removing reads that contained adapters or uncalled bases, had a mean Phred below 15, or lacked an exact match to the constant primer or identifier. High-quality paired reads were merged with COPE v1.2.5, and unique nucleotide sequences were defined as clonotypes. Clonotypes were aligned to IMGT TRBV, TRBD and TRBJ reference segments using MiTCR v1.1. Analysis was restricted to V-J combinations with a frequency above 0.0001, which covered approximately 99% of repertoires. A TCS score was defined as the ratio between F50 (clonal expansion) and ExV (chaos), using BLOSUM62-based TCRdist between CDR3 peptides within each V-J. Welch's t-statistics and random forest reduced roughly 500 V-J features to 10 to 15, which were used in a naive Bayes classifier (R e1071). Sample size was not statistically predetermined, and blinding of investigators to group allocation was not performed. The paper reports TCR Vbeta CDR3 sequencing of roughly 140 peripheral blood samples: under 45 ophthalmopathy, some 80 hyperthyroidism and approximately 17 progressor patients.

The sequencing used peripheral blood mononuclear cells (PBMCs), collected at new diagnosis, from a patient treated with antithyroid drugs. The rearranged segments are TRBV7-8 and TRBJ2-7, and TRBD1 may be the D gene, going by 6 matching bases. The TCR sequence derives from a man aged 35-49 years with Graves disease. Donor details come from another sample of the same person, matched by shared clones. The CDR3 in this case is CASSLAYRVEEQYF. The DNA reads TGTGCCAGCAGCTTAGCTTACAGGGTCGAGGAGCAGTACTTC.